One sample yielded the 14 T cell receptor beta chains listed below, sequenced in a study of blood T cell repertoires in COVID-19. Profiled with immunoSEQ multiplex PCR; TCRdb holds only in-frame clones, not every one. The sample has approximately 120,000 clones; roughly nine tenths are singletons. The sample taken for sequencing was peripheral blood. Every receptor here comes from a man in his fifties or sixties with COVID-19, enrolled during active disease.

The chain links TRBV4-3 to TRBJ2-1, with D perhaps TRBD2 (6 bases). This CDR3 is built from 15 residues. The V gene lost 0 bases and the J gene lost 7 bases, with 13 bases spanning the gap. CDR1 is LGHNA and CDR2 is YSLEER in the germline V gene. CDR3 sequence: CASSQEGLGRNEQFF. The DNA of the CDR3 is TGCGCCAGCAGCCAAGAAGGGCTAGGGAGGAATGAGCAGTTCTTC.

This chain links TRBV4-3 with TRBJ2-7; a possible D gene is TRBD2 (6 bases). V gave up 4 bases and J gave up 3 bases, with 10 bases separating them. Germline values: CDR1 LGHNA, CDR2 YSLEER. The CDR3 loop spans 13 amino acids. CDR3 in amino acids: CASSRDFFYEQYF. The CDR3 nucleotides read TGCGCCAGCAGCCGGGACTTCTTCTACGAGCAGTACTTC.

This clone showed up just once. The V and J genes are TRBV19 and TRBJ1-5; 12 nucleotides agree with TRBD1. The CDR3 length is 16 residues. V lost 7 bases to trimming and J lost 6 bases; unmatched junction nucleotides: 10. CDR1 is LNHDA and CDR2 is SQIVND in the germline V gene (reference sequence). CDR3 bases: TGTGCCAGTAAGGGCGGGACAGGGGGCGCGGGTCAGCCCCAGCATTTT. Protein sequence: CASKGGTGGAGQPQHF. Supplemented by reference TRBV19 and TRBJ1-5, the full variable domain reads DGGITQSPKYLFRKEGQNVTLSCEQNLNHDAMYWYRQDPGQGLRLIYYSQIVNDFQKGDIAEGYSVSREKKESFPLTVTSAQKNPTAFYLCASKGGTGGAGQPQHFGDGTRLSIL.

This chain joins TRBV7-8 and TRBJ2-2; D might be TRBD2 (6 bases). Germline CDR1 SGHVS, CDR2 FQNEAQ. This CDR3 spans 14 amino acids. V gave up 4 bases and J gave up 9 bases, with 15 bases separating them. The DNA for the CDR3 is TGTGCCAGCAGCTCTGTAGCGGTGGCCCGGGAGCTGTTTTTT. It translates to CASSSVAVARELFF.

The genes are TRBV30 and TRBJ1-2, with 7 bases that match TRBD1. This CDR3 region has 13 residues. Germline V CDR1 and CDR2: GTSNPN, SVGIG (reference sequence). With V trimmed by 2 bases and J by 5 bases, 5 bases remained unmatched. The CDR3 DNA reads TGTGCCTGGAGTTCACAGGGGTGGTATGGCTACACCTTC. Translating it yields CAWSSQGWYGYTF.

This rearrangement joins TRBV6-5 to TRBJ2-1; D might be TRBD2 (6 bases). V gave up 5 bases and J gave up 8 bases, with 13 bases separating them. The CDR3 runs 13 residues. The germline CDR1 and CDR2 sequences are MNHEY and SVGAGI. Written as DNA, the CDR3 is TGTGCCAGCAGTACCGGGACTTTTTATGAGCAGTTCTTC. This gives the protein CASSTGTFYEQFF.

The chain couples TRBV19 to TRBJ2-4, with 10 bases identical to TRBD2. Trimming at V came to 3 bases and at J to 8 bases, leaving 1 base not matched to a gene. Germline V CDR1 and CDR2: LNHDA, SQIVND (reference sequence). This CDR3 comprises 13 residues. The CDR3 DNA is TGTGCCAGTAGTATTCTAGCGGGAGACATTCAGTACTTC. Translated, it gives CASSILAGDIQYF.

The gene calls are TRBV5-6 and TRBJ1-3, with 8 bases lining up with TRBD1. CDR1 SGHDT and CDR2 YYEEEE come from the germline V gene. The CDR3 has 16 amino acids. V lost 3 bases and J lost 1; bases outside the gene matches: 6. The CDR3 DNA follows: TGTGCCAGCAGCTGGACAGGGCCGGGATCTGGAAACACCATATATTTT. It codes for CASSWTGPGSGNTIYF.

The V call is TRBV27, the J call TRBJ2-1; 7 bases align to TRBD2. CDR3 length: 15 amino acids. Germline trimming cut 2 bases from V and 2 bases from J; bases unmatched to any gene: 3. Germline V CDR1 and CDR2: MNHEY, SMNVEV (reference sequence). The CDR3, as DNA: TGTGCCAGCAGTTTAGGACTAGGGGCCTACAATGAGCAGTTCTTC. Translated, it gives CASSLGLGAYNEQFF.

This chain uses TRBV27 with TRBJ2-7; 7 bases map to TRBD1. V shed 6 bases, J shed 1 base, and the junction held 0 bases outside the gene matches. This CDR3 region has 12 residues. Germline CDR1 and CDR2: MNHEY and SMNVEV (reference sequence). This CDR3 reads CASRQGSYEQYF. For the CDR3, the DNA is TGTGCCAGCAGACAGGGGTCCTACGAGCAGTACTTC.

The rearrangement uses TRBV2 and TRBJ2-2; D possibly corresponds to TRBD2 (5 bases). V was clipped by 4 bases and J by 4 bases, with 10 bases between them. CDR3 length: 14 residues. Germline-derived CDR1 and CDR2 are SNHLY and FYNNEI. CDR3 nucleotides: TGTGCCAGCAGTGGGGCTAGCCTCACCGGGGAGCTGTTTTTT. It encodes CASSGASLTGELFF.

The V gene is TRBV7-2, the J gene TRBJ2-5; a weak D match, TRBD1 (5 bases). The CDR3 has 13 amino acids. Per the germline V gene, CDR1 is SGHTA and CDR2 is FQGNSA. V gave up 2 bases and J gave up 5 bases, with 9 bases separating them. CDR3 region: CASSLNRQETQYF. The CDR3 bases are TGTGCCAGCAGCTTAAACAGGCAGGAGACCCAGTACTTC.

The chain has TRBV18 and TRBJ2-7; 14 nucleotides line up with TRBD2. Germline CDR1 KGHSH, CDR2 LQKENI. V was pared by 1 base and J by 6 bases, with 11 bases of the junction left unmatched. The CDR3 has 18 residues. The CDR3 nucleotides are TGTGCCAGCTCACCACTTCTACGGACTAGCGGGAGGCGTGGCGAGCAGTACTTC. It yields the protein CASSPLLRTSGRRGEQYF.

The rearrangement links TRBV9 to TRBJ2-3; TRBD2 matches at 11 bases. The CDR3 is made up of 16 amino acids. V lost 5 bases to trimming and J lost 6 bases; unmatched junction nucleotides: 11. Looked up from germline, CDR1 is SGDLS and CDR2 is YYNGEE. In nucleotides, the CDR3 is TGTGCCAGCAGTGTTACCGGGACTAGCGGAGGGGATACGCAGTATTTT. Translated: CASSVTGTSGGDTQYF.